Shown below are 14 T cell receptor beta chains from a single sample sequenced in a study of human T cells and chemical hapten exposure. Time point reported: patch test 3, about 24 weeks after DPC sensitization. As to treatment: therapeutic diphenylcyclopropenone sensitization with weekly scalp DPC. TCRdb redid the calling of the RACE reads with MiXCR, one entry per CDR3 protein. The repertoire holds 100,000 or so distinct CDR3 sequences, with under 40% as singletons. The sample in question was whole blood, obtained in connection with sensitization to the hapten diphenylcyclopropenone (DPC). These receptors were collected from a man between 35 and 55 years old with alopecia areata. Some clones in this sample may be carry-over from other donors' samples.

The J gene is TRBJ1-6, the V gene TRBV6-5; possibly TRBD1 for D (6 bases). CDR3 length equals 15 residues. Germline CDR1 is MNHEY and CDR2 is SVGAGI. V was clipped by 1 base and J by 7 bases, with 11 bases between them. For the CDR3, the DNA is TGTGCCAGCAGTTACTTTCGGACAGAAAATTCACCCCTCCACTTT. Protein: CASSYFRTENSPLHF.

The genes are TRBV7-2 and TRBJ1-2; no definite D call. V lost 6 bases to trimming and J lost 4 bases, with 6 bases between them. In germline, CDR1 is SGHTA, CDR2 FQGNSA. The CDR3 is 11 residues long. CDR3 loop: CASSSFYGYTF. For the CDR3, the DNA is TGTGCCAGCAGTTCCTTCTATGGCTACACCTTC.

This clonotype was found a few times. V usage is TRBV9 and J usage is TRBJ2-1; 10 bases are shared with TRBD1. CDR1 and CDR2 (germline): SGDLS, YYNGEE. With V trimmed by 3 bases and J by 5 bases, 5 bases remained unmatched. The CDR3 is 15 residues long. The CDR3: CASSDGTGAHNEQFF. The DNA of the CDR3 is TGTGCCAGCAGCGATGGGACAGGGGCTCACAATGAGCAGTTCTTC.

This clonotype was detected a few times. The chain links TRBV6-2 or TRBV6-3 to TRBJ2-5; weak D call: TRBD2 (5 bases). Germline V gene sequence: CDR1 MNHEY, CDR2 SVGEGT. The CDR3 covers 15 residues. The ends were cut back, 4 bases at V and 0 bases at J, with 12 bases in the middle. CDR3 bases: TGTGCCAGCAGTTTCCCCCAGCGGAACCAAGAGACCCAGTACTTC. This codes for CASSFPQRNQETQYF.

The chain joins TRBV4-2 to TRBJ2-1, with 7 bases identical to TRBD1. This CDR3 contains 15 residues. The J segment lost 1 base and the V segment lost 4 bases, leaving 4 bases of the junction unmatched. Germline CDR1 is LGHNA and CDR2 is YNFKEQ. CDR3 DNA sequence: TGTGCCAGCAGCCCACAGGGGAATTCCTACAATGAGCAGTTCTTC. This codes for CASSPQGNSYNEQFF.

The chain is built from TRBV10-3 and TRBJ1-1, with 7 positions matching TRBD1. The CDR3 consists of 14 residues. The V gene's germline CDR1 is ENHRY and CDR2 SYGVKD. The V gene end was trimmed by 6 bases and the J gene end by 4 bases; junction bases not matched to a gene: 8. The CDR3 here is CAIRVDRAGTEAFF. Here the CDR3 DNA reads TGTGCCATCAGAGTTGACAGGGCGGGCACTGAAGCTTTCTTT.

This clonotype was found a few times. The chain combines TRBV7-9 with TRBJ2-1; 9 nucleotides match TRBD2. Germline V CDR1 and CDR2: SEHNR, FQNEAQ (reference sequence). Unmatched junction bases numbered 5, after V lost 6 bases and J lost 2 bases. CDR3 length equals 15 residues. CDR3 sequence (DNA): TGTGCCAGCAGATCCGGACTAGCGCCCTACAATGAGCAGTTCTTC. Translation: CASRSGLAPYNEQFF. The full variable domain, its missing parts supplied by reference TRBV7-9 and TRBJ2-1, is DTGVSQNPRHKITKRGQNVTFRCDPISEHNRLYWYRQTLGQGPEFLTYFQNEAQLEKSRLLSDRFSAERPKGSFSTLEIQRTEQGDSAMYLCASRSGLAPYNEQFFGPGTRLTVL.

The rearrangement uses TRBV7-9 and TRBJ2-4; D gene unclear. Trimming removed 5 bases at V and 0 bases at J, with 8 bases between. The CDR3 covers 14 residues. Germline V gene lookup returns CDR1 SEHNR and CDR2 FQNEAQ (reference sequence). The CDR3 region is CASSPQEAKNIQYF. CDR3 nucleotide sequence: TGTGCCAGCAGCCCCCAGGAAGCCAAAAACATTCAGTACTTC.

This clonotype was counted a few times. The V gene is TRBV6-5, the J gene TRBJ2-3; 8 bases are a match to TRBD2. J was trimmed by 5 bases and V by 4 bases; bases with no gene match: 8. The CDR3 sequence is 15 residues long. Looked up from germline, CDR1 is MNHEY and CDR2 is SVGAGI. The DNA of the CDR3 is TGTGCCAGCAGTTCCCGGGGGGGGGCGGGAGATACGCAGTATTTT. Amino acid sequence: CASSSRGGAGDTQYF.

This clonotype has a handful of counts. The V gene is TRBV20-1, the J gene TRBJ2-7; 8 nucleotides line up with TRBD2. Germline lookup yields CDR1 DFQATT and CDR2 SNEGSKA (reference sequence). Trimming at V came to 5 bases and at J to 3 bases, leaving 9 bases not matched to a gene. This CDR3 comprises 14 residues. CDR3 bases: TGCAGTGCTGGCCGTAGCGGGACGAGCTACGAGCAGTACTTC. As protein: CSAGRSGTSYEQYF.

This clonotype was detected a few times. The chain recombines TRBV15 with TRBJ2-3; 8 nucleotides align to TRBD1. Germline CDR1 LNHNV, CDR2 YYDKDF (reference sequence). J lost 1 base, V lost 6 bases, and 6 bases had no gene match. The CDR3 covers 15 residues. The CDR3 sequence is CATRPRGLGTDTQYF. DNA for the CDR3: TGTGCCACCAGACCCAGGGGGCTGGGCACAGATACGCAGTATTTT.

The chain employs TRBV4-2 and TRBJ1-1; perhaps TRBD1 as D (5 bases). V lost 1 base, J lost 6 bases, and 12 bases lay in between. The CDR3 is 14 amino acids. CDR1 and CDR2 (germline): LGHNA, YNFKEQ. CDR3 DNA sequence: TGTGCCAGCAGCCAAGTGGGGGGAGGGGCTGAAGCTTTCTTT. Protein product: CASSQVGGGAEAFF.

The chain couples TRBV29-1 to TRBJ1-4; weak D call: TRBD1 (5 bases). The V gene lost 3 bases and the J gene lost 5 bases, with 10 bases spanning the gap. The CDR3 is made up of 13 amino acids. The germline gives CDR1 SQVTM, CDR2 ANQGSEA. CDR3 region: CSVEGENNEKLFF. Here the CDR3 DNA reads TGCAGCGTTGAGGGGGAGAACAATGAAAAACTGTTTTTT.

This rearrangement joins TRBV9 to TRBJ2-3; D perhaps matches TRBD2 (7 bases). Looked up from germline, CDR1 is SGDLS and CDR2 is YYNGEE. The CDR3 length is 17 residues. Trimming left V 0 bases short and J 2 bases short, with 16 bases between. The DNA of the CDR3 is TGTGCCAGCAGCGTAGGCGGGGGCGCCCCTTCCACAGATACGCAGTATTTT. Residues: CASSVGGGAPSTDTQYF.